These T cell receptor beta chains were read from a single sample in a study of monozygotic twins with inflammatory bowel disease. Following a re-call of the 5' RACE reads, TCRdb has one entry per CDR3 protein and lacks DNA. This sample's clone table lists 210,000 or so distinct CDR3 sequences. The specimen sequenced was blood. The receptor source for this set is a human donor with ulcerative colitis or Crohn's disease, or a healthy co-twin of an affected twin (not recorded which). CDR3s include the opening cysteine and the closing phenylalanine or tryptophan.

TRBV7-3,TRBJ2-2,CASSATSGTNTGELFF
TRBV6-6,TRBJ2-2,CAGTSGGATGELFF
TRBV15,TRBJ1-5,CATSRGQENQPQHF
TRBV29-1,TRBJ2-1,CSVVDPDSNKANEQFF
TRBV30,TRBJ1-5,CAWSNIGQPQHF
TRBV6-2/TRBV6-3,TRBJ2-5,CASRIGGGQETQYF
TRBV20-1,TRBJ2-3,CSAGLGAPTDTQYF
TRBV6-6,TRBJ2-1,CASSYLAGVSEQFF
TRBV27,TRBJ2-2,CASSLPTGGHTGELFF
TRBV7-3,TRBJ2-7,CASSLTAGSYEQYF
TRBV12-3/TRBV12-4,TRBJ1-1,CASSLNGVMNTEAFF
TRBV14,TRBJ1-1,CASSRQGATEAFF
TRBV5-8,TRBJ1-4,CASAWSQGAGGGEKLFF
TRBV9,TRBJ1-5,CASSPGQGGNQPQHF
TRBV7-9,TRBJ1-5,CASSPGTGFGQPQHF
TRBV2,TRBJ2-7,CASHPRDRDYYEQYF
TRBV24-1,TRBJ2-3,CATSDPGTSLADTQYF
TRBV6-5,TRBJ2-7,CASSYSGTYTYEQYF
TRBV27,TRBJ2-1,CASSLLDRSPPYSEQFF
TRBV29-1,TRBJ2-7,CSVSHLPPYEQYF
TRBV12-3/TRBV12-4,TRBJ2-1,CASSLGDYNEQFF
TRBV5-1,TRBJ2-3,CASSLTGGAADTQYF
TRBV12-3/TRBV12-4,TRBJ2-3,CASSPGGGGRTDTQYF
TRBV4-1,TRBJ2-1,CASRGNSYNEQFF
TRBV7-9,TRBJ2-7,CASSPRGEPYEQYF
TRBV12-3/TRBV12-4,TRBJ2-7,CASSPGQVTLYEQYF
TRBV5-6,TRBJ1-3,CASSLSFDGGIENTIYF
TRBV28,TRBJ1-5,CASSLGQGNNQPQHF
TRBV29-1,TRBJ2-1,CSVEGINNEQFF
TRBV3-1,TRBJ2-3,CASSPTSGGGTDTQYF
TRBV27,TRBJ1-1,CASSFSKGARAEAFF
TRBV7-9,TRBJ1-1,CASNALMGQGAEAFF
TRBV4-2,TRBJ2-2,CASSQEDRGIGELFF
TRBV30,TRBJ1-1,CAWTPTNGGWTEAFF
TRBV19,TRBJ1-5,CASSIDPFLSNQPQHF
TRBV5-1,TRBJ1-1,CASSLVGTGITEAFF
TRBV20-1,TRBJ1-2,CSASVRKYGYTF
TRBV4-1,TRBJ1-1,CASSQKGQETNTEAFF
TRBV24-1,TRBJ2-5,CATSETTGTPGGKTQYF
TRBV27,TRBJ2-7,CASSPRRTSGGVYEQYF
TRBV5-1,TRBJ2-2,CASSLVVGDTGELFF
TRBV28,TRBJ1-5,CASSLLGGHQPQHF